This T cell receptor beta chain is drawn from a study of regulatory T cells in long-lasting Graves disease. Study-wide results and caveats: When disease was persistent, TRBV28, TRBJ1-2 and TRBJ2-5 were the favored segments. No thyroid tissue was studied; the work used peripheral blood only. Clonotypes that were public and shared totalled around 2,700 in persistent patients versus around 970 in new patients.

Both iRepertoire HTBI primers and Arm-PCR of CDR3 regions were used to build the TCR beta libraries. MiXCR was run by TCRdb on the multiplex PCR reads, yielding one entry per CDR3 protein. The sample has some 370,000 distinct CDR3 sequences; less than 30% are singletons. About this clonotype itself: Its antigen is unidentified.

Time point: persistent/refractory GD, antithyroid drugs over 5 years with positive TRAb. There was RNA extracted from PBMCs, and the TCR library was made from it. Guidelines of the American Thyroid Association were used to diagnose Graves' disease. The CDR3 length is 16 residues. CDR1 SNHLY and CDR2 FYNNEI come from the germline V gene. The V segment lost 1 base and the J segment 3 bases; nucleotides outside the gene matches: 5. The genes are TRBV2 and TRBJ2-1; the match to TRBD1 covers 8 bases. The receptor comes from a woman aged 40 to 50 with Graves disease. Source: peripheral blood mononuclear cells (PBMCs), taken when the disease was refractory, from a patient treated with antithyroid drugs. The chain's CDR3 is CASSEEGRGHYNEQFF. The CDR3 region has the DNA TGTGCCAGCAGTGAAGAGGGCAGGGGGCACTACAATGAGCAGTTCTTC.